The sequence of this T cell receptor beta chain was determined in a study of CD4 T cells in relation to SARS-CoV-2 and coronaviruses. Turning to the study itself: After 10 days of antigen culture, PBMC TCR beta CDR3s were sequenced.

The V gene lost 0 bases and the J gene lost 2 bases, with 11 bases spanning the gap. From germline, CDR1 is LGHDT and CDR2 YNNKEL (reference sequence). The CDR3 loop spans 15 amino acids. To note about this clone: The antigen is unknown.

Unexposed donor CD4+ T cells date from about 2011-2018, before the COVID-19 pandemic. The cells were cultured for approximately ten days before CD4+ T cells were isolated. As cell numbers allowed, unexposed-donor CD4+ T cells faced SARS-CoV-2 S/N and four cold-coronavirus spikes. Some clones are missing from TCRdb's copy, which holds only in-frame ones; the method was immunoSEQ multiplex PCR. The sample consists of just under 30,000 clones, less than 80% of them appearing once. The V call is TRBV3-1 (or the pseudogene TRBV3-2), the J call TRBJ2-7; D not resolved. The sequence was collected from a human donor in good health. The sample taken for sequencing was CD4+ T cells from PBMCs, cultured in vitro. For the CDR3, the DNA is TGTGCCAGCAGCCAAGATCTGGCCTCAACCTACGAGCAGTACTTC. Protein sequence: CASSQDLASTYEQYF.